The T cell receptor beta chain under discussion was sequenced for a study of T cell responses to AZD1222 COVID-19 vaccine. CDR1 and CDR2 (germline): SEHNR, FQNEAQ (reference sequence). The CDR3 is 17 residues long. The junction had 7 bases not matched to a gene; V was cut back by 5 bases and J by 0 bases. Only in-frame clones appear in the TCRdb table, and some are missing; sequencing was by immunoSEQ multiplex PCR. The sample has 95,000 to 150,000 clones; over 75% are singletons. This clonotype was obtained from an adult in good health. Sequencing used peripheral blood, obtained on day 0 of AZD1222 vaccination. V gene TRBV7-9 combines with J gene TRBJ1-4; 9 bases fit TRBD1. The CDR3: CASSPGQGYATNEKLFF. The CDR3 DNA is TGTGCCAGCAGCCCAGGACAGGGGTATGCAACTAATGAAAAACTGTTTTTT.